This passage covers 20 T cell receptor beta chains from one sample sequenced in a study of blood T cell repertoires in COVID-19. TCRdb keeps only in-frame clones here, not all; method: immunoSEQ multiplex PCR. The sample shows about 140,000 clones, around 82% of them seen only once. The sample comprised peripheral blood. The source of these receptors is a human donor in a cohort sampled during active COVID-19.

The chain joins TRBV6-6 to TRBJ2-2; D gene uncertain. The CDR3 loop spans 13 amino acids. Looked up from germline, CDR1 is MNHNY and CDR2 is SVGAGI (reference sequence). Trimming took 5 bases from V and 8 from J, leaving 12 bases between them. In DNA, the CDR3 is TGTGCCAGCAGTCCCGAGAGCCTTGGGGAGCTGTTTTTT. This gives the protein CASSPESLGELFF.

The chain is built from TRBV15 and TRBJ1-2, with D perhaps matching TRBD1 (6 bases). Trimming left V 6 bases short and J 4 bases short, with 15 bases between. This CDR3 has 14 residues. Germline CDR1 LNHNV, CDR2 YYDKDF (reference sequence). CDR3 loop: CATREAGEAYGYTF. Here the CDR3 DNA reads TGTGCCACCAGAGAGGCAGGGGAAGCCTATGGCTACACCTTC.

The table lists this clone with a count of one. This chain uses TRBV5-5 with TRBJ1-3, with 9 bases identical to TRBD1. Germline assignment: CDR1 SGHKS and CDR2 YYEKEE (reference sequence). The CDR3 loop spans 15 amino acids. With V trimmed by 1 base and J by 3 bases, 2 bases remained unmatched. The CDR3 is CASSLTGGVGNTIYF. The CDR3, as DNA: TGTGCCAGCAGCTTGACAGGGGGCGTTGGAAACACCATATATTTT.

This clone has a single count. The chain recombines TRBV6-1 with TRBJ2-7; tentatively, D is TRBD2 (5 bases). Trimming took 3 bases from V and 7 from J, leaving 7 bases between them. The CDR3 has 11 amino acids. Germline assignment: CDR1 MNHNS and CDR2 SASEGT. CDR3 nucleotides: TGTGCCAGCAGTGATCCGGGGGAGCAGTACTTC. Translating gives CASSDPGEQYF.

The CDR3 here is CASSERGYGYTF. The CDR3 DNA sequence: TGTGCCAGCAGTGAAAGGGGCTATGGCTACACCTTC. The V call is TRBV6-1, the J call TRBJ1-2; D is possibly TRBD1 (5 bases). The ends were cut back, 2 bases at V and 4 bases at J, with 5 bases in the middle. Germline CDR1 reads MNHNS; CDR2 reads SASEGT. The CDR3 contains 12 residues.

The V gene is TRBV7-3, the J gene TRBJ2-7; TRBD1 is a possible D gene (5 bases). The CDR3 spans 15 residues. V was pared by 0 bases and J by 5 bases, with 14 bases between. Germline lookup yields CDR1 SGHTA and CDR2 FQGTGA. The CDR3 DNA is TGTGCCAGCAGCTTAACTCCTTCAGGGATCCACGAGCAGTACTTC. This translates into CASSLTPSGIHEQYF.

CDR3 amino acids: CASSPGTGGDYGYTF. Written as DNA, the CDR3 is TGTGCCAGCAGCCCCGGGACAGGGGGTGACTATGGCTACACCTTC. The chain combines TRBV7-9 with TRBJ1-2; 11 bases match TRBD1. The germline V gene encodes CDR1 SEHNR and CDR2 FQNEAQ (reference sequence). J lost 3 bases, V lost 5 bases, and 5 bases had no gene match. This CDR3 has 15 amino acids.

This clone was detected only a few times. The genes are TRBV5-1 and TRBJ2-5; 9 positions match TRBD1. The germline V gene encodes CDR1 SGHRS and CDR2 YFSETQ. The trim removed 4 bases at V and 3 bases at J, leaving 4 bases unmatched. The CDR3 extends over 14 amino acids. CDR3 DNA: TGCGCCAGCAGCCGATGGACAGGGGAAGAGACCCAGTACTTC. It codes for CASSRWTGEETQYF.

The gene calls are TRBV6-2 or TRBV6-3 and TRBJ1-2; 7 bases fit TRBD1. The CDR3 is 16 residues long. J gave up 4 bases and V 4 bases, and 12 bases lay outside the gene matches. CDR1 MNHEY and CDR2 SVGEGT come from the germline V gene. The CDR3 nucleotides read TGTGCCAGCAGTTCCCTCACCTACAGGGGCGGCTATGGCTACACCTTC. It codes for CASSSLTYRGGYGYTF.

This clone was found once. In DNA form, the CDR3 reads TGTGCCAGCAGCGCCGGGGGTGGAGGCTACACCTTC. Protein sequence: CASSAGGGGYTF. This rearrangement joins TRBV7-3 to TRBJ1-2; D is perhaps TRBD1 (5 bases). The CDR3 totals 12 residues. The germline CDR1 and CDR2 sequences are SGHTA and FQGTGA. The V end was cut by 5 bases, the J end by 8 bases, with 12 bases between.

This chain uses TRBV2 with TRBJ1-2, with TRBD1 as a possible D gene (6 bases). CDR1 and CDR2 (germline): SNHLY, FYNNEI. The CDR3 runs to 14 residues. The V and J ends lost 2 bases and 5 bases respectively, with 12 bases between them. CDR3 sequence reads: CASSETQGVYGYTF. The CDR3 nucleotides read TGTGCCAGCAGTGAAACACAGGGAGTTTATGGCTACACCTTC.

V usage is TRBV24-1 and J usage is TRBJ2-5, with TRBD1 matching 11 bases. CDR1 and CDR2 from the germline V gene are KGHDR and SFDVKD. V was clipped by 4 bases and J by 5 bases; unmatched bases: 5. CDR3 length equals 15 residues. CDR3: CATSDGTGGRETQYF. CDR3 DNA sequence: TGTGCCACCAGTGACGGGACAGGGGGTAGGGAGACCCAGTACTTC.

The chain combines TRBV5-6 with TRBJ1-4; 7 bases line up with TRBD1. The V and J ends lost 3 bases and 8 bases, in that order; junction bases with no gene match: 7. The CDR3 totals 14 residues. Germline loops: CDR1 SGHDT, CDR2 YYEEEE. The CDR3 is CASSSPGQLEKLFF. CDR3 in DNA: TGTGCCAGCAGCTCCCCGGGACAGCTGGAAAAACTGTTTTTT.

The chain links TRBV6-1 to TRBJ1-3; D gene unclear. Germline assignment: CDR1 MNHNS and CDR2 SASEGT. V lost 2 bases and J 0 bases, leaving 14 bases between the germline ends. This CDR3 is 17 amino acids long. The CDR3 sequence is CASSESGGFTSGNTIYF. The DNA of the CDR3 is TGTGCCAGCAGTGAATCAGGAGGGTTTACCTCTGGAAACACCATATATTTT.

This clone was detected only a few times. The chain uses TRBV19 and TRBJ1-6, with a possible D match to TRBD1 (6 bases). Germline assignment: CDR1 LNHDA and CDR2 SQIVND (reference sequence). With 1 base removed from V and 7 bases from J, the gap between germline ends came to 17 bases. The CDR3 sequence is 17 residues long. In nucleotides, the CDR3 is TGTGCCAGTAGTATAGTAATTCGGAACAGGGAGAATTCACCCCTCCACTTT. Translating it yields CASSIVIRNRENSPLHF.

The V gene is TRBV3-1 (or the pseudogene TRBV3-2), the J gene TRBJ1-1, with D possibly TRBD1 on 5 matching bases. In germline, CDR1 is LGHDT, CDR2 YNNKEL (reference sequence). CDR3 size: 13 residues. With 1 base removed from V and 5 bases from J, the gap between germline ends came to 8 bases. The CDR3 reads CASSQGGRTEAFF. CDR3 bases: TGTGCCAGCAGCCAAGGGGGGAGGACTGAAGCTTTCTTT.

This CDR3 is CASSRLAGTGGPLAKNIQYF. The CDR3 DNA sequence: TGTGCCAGCAGCCGACTCGCCGGGACAGGGGGCCCTTTGGCCAAAAACATTCAGTACTTC. The V gene is TRBV7-6, the J gene TRBJ2-4; 12 bases are a match to TRBD1. The length of the CDR3 is 20 residues. V lost 5 bases, J lost 1 base, and 15 bases stayed unmatched. Germline V gives CDR1 SGHVS, CDR2 FNYEAQ.

The chain is built from TRBV11-3 and TRBJ1-1; 7 positions agree with TRBD1. The V and J ends lost 4 bases and 8 bases, in that order; junction bases with no gene match: 7. CDR1 and CDR2 from the germline V gene are SGHNT and YENEEA. The CDR3 extends over 13 amino acids. CDR3 sequence: CASSSYDREEAFF. In DNA, the CDR3 is TGTGCCAGCAGCTCTTACGACAGGGAAGAAGCTTTCTTT.

DNA of the CDR3: TGTGCCAGCAGAAGGGGGACAGGGGGAGGAGAGACCCAGTACTTC. Encoded protein: CASRRGTGGGETQYF. The rearrangement joins TRBV2 to TRBJ2-5; 11 bases line up with TRBD1. CDR1 is SNHLY and CDR2 is FYNNEI in the germline V gene. This CDR3 is 15 amino acids long. Trimming removed 6 bases from V and 4 bases from J; junction bases left unmatched: 7.

The chain employs TRBV6-2 or TRBV6-3 and TRBJ2-1; unclear D gene. CDR1 MNHEY and CDR2 SVGEGT come from the germline V gene. Trimming cost V 2 bases and J 12 bases, with 11 bases left between them. CDR3 length: 12 amino acids. The CDR3 region has the DNA TGTGCCAGCAGTTACACGAGGTTGGTGCAGTTCTTC. It translates to CASSYTRLVQFF.